This passage covers 29 T cell receptor beta chains from one sample sequenced in a study of siplizumab effects on memory and regulatory T cells. The protocol was immunoSEQ multiplex PCR, while the TCRdb copy is restricted to in-frame clones and leaves out a portion. The sample includes over 65,000 clones, around 93% seen only once; the top ten take approximately 5.3%. The specimen sequenced was CD8+ T cells sorted from blood. The receptors shown here come from a human donor in good health.

This chain joins TRBV5-4 and TRBJ2-3; D is unclear. The CDR3 totals 10 residues. V was pared by 8 bases and J by 2 bases, with 3 bases between. Germline V gives CDR1 SGHNT, CDR2 YYREEE (reference sequence). The CDR3 DNA is TGTGCCAGGTCCACAGATACGCAGTATTTT. This codes for CARSTDTQYF.

This clone has a single count. The chain is built from TRBV9 and TRBJ1-4; D perhaps matches TRBD1 (5 bases). Trimming took off 0 bases at V and 5 bases at J, with 11 bases between the two ends. The CDR3 is made up of 15 amino acids. Germline CDR1 is SGDLS and CDR2 is YYNGEE. CDR3: CASSVVRQGNEKLFF. The DNA of the CDR3 is TGTGCCAGCAGCGTAGTGAGGCAGGGCAATGAAAAACTGTTTTTT.

The chain has TRBV11-2 and TRBJ2-7; D call uncertain. The CDR3 is 14 residues long. CDR1 and CDR2 (germline): SGHAT, FQNNGV. V shed 3 bases and J shed 1 base, with 10 bases lying between them. CDR3 loop: CASSFADASYEQYF. The CDR3 DNA is TGTGCCAGCAGCTTCGCCGACGCTTCCTACGAGCAGTACTTC.

The chain employs TRBV2 and TRBJ1-1; unclear D gene. The CDR3 sequence is 12 residues long. From germline, CDR1 is SNHLY and CDR2 FYNNEI. Trimming took off 8 bases at V and 1 base at J, with 8 bases between the two ends. Written as DNA, the CDR3 is TGTGCCAGCGGGGTAGGGAACACTGAAGCTTTCTTT. It encodes CASGVGNTEAFF.

Details on this clone: At one end the junction does not follow the germline gene, possibly because of a read error. The rearrangement links TRBV19 to TRBJ2-3; D tentatively reads TRBD1 or TRBD2 (6 bases each). The CDR3 contains 15 residues. The germline CDR1 and CDR2 sequences are LNHDA and SQIVND (reference sequence). The CDR3 coding sequence is TGTGCCAGTAGTTTAGACGGAGGGGGGACAGATACGCAGTATTTT. Its translation is CASSLDGGGTDTQYF.

CDR3 bases: TGTGCCAGCAGTGATGGGACAGACTATGGCTACACCTTC. Protein product: CASSDGTDYGYTF. This chain connects TRBV6-5 to TRBJ1-2; the match to TRBD1 covers 7 bases. V shed 5 bases, J shed 3 bases, and the junction held 3 bases outside the gene matches. Germline values: CDR1 MNHEY, CDR2 SVGAGI. The CDR3 consists of 13 residues.

This clone was observed many times. The rearrangement links TRBV13 to TRBJ1-2; D is unresolved. There are 12 residues in the CDR3. With 8 bases removed from V and 8 bases from J, the gap between germline ends came to 15 bases. Germline V gives CDR1 PRHDT, CDR2 FYEKMQ (reference sequence). The CDR3 reads CASPNGVGGYTF. CDR3 DNA sequence: TGTGCCAGCCCTAACGGGGTAGGGGGCTACACCTTC. Supplemented by reference TRBV13 and TRBJ1-2, the full variable domain reads AAGVIQSPRHLIKEKRETATLKCYPIPRHDTVYWYQQGPGQDPQFLISFYEKMQSDKGSIPDRFSAQQFSDYHSELNMSSLELGDSALYFCASPNGVGGYTFGSGTRLTVV.

The chain links TRBV9 to TRBJ2-5; D perhaps matches TRBD2 (6 bases). Germline CDR1 SGDLS, CDR2 YYNGEE. V lost 3 bases to trimming and J lost 6 bases, with 15 bases between them. The CDR3 has 14 residues. The CDR3 loop is CASSDGTSIKTQYF. The DNA of the CDR3 is TGTGCCAGCAGCGACGGGACTTCTATAAAGACCCAGTACTTC.

The gene calls are TRBV19 and TRBJ1-2, with D unresolved. This CDR3 comprises 13 residues. Trimming cost V 7 bases and J 6 bases, with 15 bases left between them. Per germline, CDR1 LNHDA and CDR2 SQIVND (reference sequence). For the CDR3, the DNA is TGTGCCAGTAAGCCAGCCCCGTCTGATGGCTACACCTTC. Its translation is CASKPAPSDGYTF.

This clone was seen a single time. The V call is TRBV10-2, the J call TRBJ2-5; a possible D gene is TRBD2 (6 bases). The CDR3 covers 12 residues. Trimming left V 7 bases short and J 5 bases short, with 11 bases between. The germline V gene encodes CDR1 WSHSY and CDR2 SAAADI. In DNA, the CDR3 is TGCGCCAGCATGGGACTCGGGGAGACCCAGTACTTC. It yields the protein CASMGLGETQYF.

The chain carries TRBV5-6 and TRBJ1-2; D is unresolved. The CDR3 has 14 residues. Germline V gene sequence: CDR1 SGHDT, CDR2 YYEEEE. V gave up 0 bases and J gave up 3 bases, with 9 bases separating them. The CDR3 loop is CASSLAWVDYGYTF. CDR3 sequence (DNA): TGTGCCAGCAGCTTGGCATGGGTCGACTATGGCTACACCTTC.

This rearrangement joins TRBV7-6 to TRBJ2-1; D unclear. The length of the CDR3 is 14 residues. In germline, CDR1 is SGHVS, CDR2 FNYEAQ. Deletions cut 0 bases from V and 10 bases from J, with 13 bases between. DNA for the CDR3: TGTGCCAGCAGCTTAGCGCCTGAAGGCGGCGAGCAGTTCTTC. This sequence encodes CASSLAPEGGEQFF.

The chain recombines TRBV13 with TRBJ2-7; 7 bases align to TRBD2. Germline assignment: CDR1 PRHDT and CDR2 FYEKMQ (reference sequence). V shed 8 bases, J shed 0 bases, and the junction held 7 bases outside the gene matches. The CDR3 is 14 residues long. CDR3 loop: CASGAGHSSYEQYF. CDR3 coding DNA: TGTGCCAGCGGAGCGGGGCATAGCTCCTACGAGCAGTACTTC.

This clone has just a few counts. The gene calls are TRBV6-5 and TRBJ2-1, with D perhaps matching TRBD1 (6 bases). Trimming pared 6 bases from V and 0 bases from J, leaving 12 bases between. Germline V gene sequence: CDR1 MNHEY, CDR2 SVGAGI. The CDR3 runs to 15 residues. This chain's CDR3 is CASRRQVSSYNEQFF. Here the CDR3 DNA reads TGTGCCAGCAGGCGACAGGTGAGCTCCTACAATGAGCAGTTCTTC.

The chain combines TRBV12-5 with TRBJ2-1, with 8 bases fitting TRBD2. With V trimmed by 6 bases and J by 9 bases, 7 bases remained unmatched. This CDR3 contains 13 residues. CDR1 is LGHNT and CDR2 is FRNRAP in the germline V gene. The CDR3 DNA is TGTGCTAGTGGGGCGGGACTAGGCGGTGAGCAGTTCTTC. Amino acids: CASGAGLGGEQFF.

This clone appeared a single time. The genes are TRBV7-9 and TRBJ2-1; TRBD2 matches at 15 bases. CDR1 SEHNR and CDR2 FQNEAQ come from the germline V gene (reference sequence). V was pared by 5 bases and J by 8 bases, with 4 bases of the junction left unmatched. The CDR3 is 15 residues long. In DNA, the CDR3 is TGTGCCAGCAGCCCGGGACTAGCGGGGGGAGATGAGCAGTTCTTC. This gives the protein CASSPGLAGGDEQFF.

The chain links TRBV4-3 to TRBJ2-7; D is unresolved. The CDR3 covers 15 residues. From germline, CDR1 is LGHNA and CDR2 YSLEER. Trimming left V 0 bases short and J 1 base short, with 10 bases between. Here the CDR3 DNA reads TGCGCCAGCAGCCAAGAGGCCATCGGGTCCTACGAGCAGTACTTC. As protein: CASSQEAIGSYEQYF.

V is TRBV2 and J is TRBJ1-1; D call uncertain. Germline CDR1 reads SNHLY; CDR2 reads FYNNEI. CDR3 size: 14 residues. Trimming took 7 bases from V and 2 from J, leaving 14 bases between them. CDR3 sequence (DNA): TGTGCCAGCAAGGAGGACGGATCAAACACTGAAGCTTTCTTT. Translating gives CASKEDGSNTEAFF.

The chain has TRBV9 and TRBJ2-7, with 7 nucleotides matching TRBD1. Germline CDR1 SGDLS, CDR2 YYNGEE. There are 14 residues in the CDR3. Trimming cost V 0 bases and J 3 bases; bases outside gene matches: 3. CDR3 coding DNA: TGTGCCAGCAGCGTAGGCTCAGGGGGCTACGAGCAGTACTTC. It translates to CASSVGSGGYEQYF.

This rearrangement joins TRBV27 to TRBJ1-5; D gene unclear. V was shortened by 3 bases and J by 6 bases, with 12 bases between the two germline ends. Germline lookup yields CDR1 MNHEY and CDR2 SMNVEV (reference sequence). The CDR3 spans 14 residues. CDR3 sequence reads: CASSFLGSGQPQHF. CDR3 DNA: TGTGCCAGCAGTTTCTTGGGGAGTGGTCAGCCCCAGCATTTT.

The genes are TRBV27 and TRBJ2-7, with 11 bases lining up with TRBD1. Trimming at V came to 5 bases and at J to 5 bases, leaving 5 bases not matched to a gene. The germline V gene has CDR1 MNHEY and CDR2 SMNVEV (reference sequence). The CDR3 length is 14 residues. In nucleotides, the CDR3 is TGTGCCAGCAGTGATCGGACAGGGGGCGACGAGCAGTACTTC. This encodes CASSDRTGGDEQYF.

The chain joins TRBV15 to TRBJ2-1; D possibly corresponds to TRBD1 (6 bases). CDR1 LNHNV and CDR2 YYDKDF come from the germline V gene (reference sequence). This CDR3 contains 16 residues. V was pared by 5 bases and J by 6 bases, with 20 bases between. The CDR3 nucleotides read TGTGCCACCAGCGGGGAGACAGGTGGGCTTGGCAATGAGCAGTTCTTC. It translates to CATSGETGGLGNEQFF.

The chain links TRBV4-1 to TRBJ2-7; D is uncertain. Trimming took 1 base from V and 5 from J, leaving 6 bases between them. This CDR3 comprises 12 residues. Germline CDR1 MGHRA, CDR2 YSYEKL. CDR3 DNA sequence: TGCGCCAGCAGCCAAGTAGGGCACGAGCAGTACTTC. It encodes CASSQVGHEQYF.

V gene TRBV5-1 combines with J gene TRBJ1-1, with 7 bases fitting TRBD1. The germline V gene encodes CDR1 SGHRS and CDR2 YFSETQ. J gave up 10 bases and V 3 bases, and 12 bases lay outside the gene matches. The CDR3 totals 14 residues. The CDR3 reads CASSSKTGRIRAFF. The CDR3 nucleotides read TGCGCCAGCAGCTCAAAGACAGGGAGGATTCGAGCTTTCTTT.

The count of this clone is one. The J gene is TRBJ1-4, the V gene TRBV5-4; D ambiguous. The V end lost 0 bases, the J end lost 7 bases, and 4 bases lay between the germline ends. The CDR3 loop spans 12 amino acids. Germline V gene sequence: CDR1 SGHNT, CDR2 YYREEE (reference sequence). As DNA, the CDR3 is TGTGCCAGCAGCTTGGGGGGTGAAAAACTGTTTTTT. Amino acids: CASSLGGEKLFF.

The V gene is TRBV11-2, the J gene TRBJ2-3; 11 bases line up with TRBD2. V lost 1 base to trimming and J lost 4 bases; unmatched junction nucleotides: 4. Germline CDR1 SGHAT, CDR2 FQNNGV. This CDR3 has 16 residues. Written as DNA, the CDR3 is TGTGCCAGCAGCTTAGGTAGCGGGGGGGCTTCAGATACGCAGTATTTT. This gives the protein CASSLGSGGASDTQYF.

This chain joins TRBV12-5 and TRBJ2-3; TRBD1 agrees at 10 bases. This CDR3 has 13 amino acids. Germline V gene data show CDR1 as LGHNT and CDR2 as FRNRAP. J lost 6 bases, V lost 7 bases, and 4 bases had no gene match. The chain's CDR3 is CASVPGQGDTQYF. The CDR3 nucleotides read TGTGCTAGTGTACCGGGACAGGGGGATACGCAGTATTTT.

V and J are TRBV4-1 and TRBJ2-5, with D perhaps being TRBD1 or TRBD2 (5 bases each). Germline V CDR1 and CDR2: MGHRA, YSYEKL. There are 10 residues in the CDR3. V dropped 8 bases and J dropped 4 bases, with 5 bases sitting between them. The CDR3 sequence is CASGGETQYF. The CDR3 coding sequence is TGCGCCAGCGGGGGAGAGACCCAGTACTTC.

In its sample, this clone was seen once. This chain links TRBV14 with TRBJ1-6; D not resolved. Trimming took 0 bases from V and 4 from J, leaving 16 bases between them. The CDR3 spans 18 residues. Germline values: CDR1 SGHDN, CDR2 FVKESK. The chain's CDR3 is CASSQDTQFRGYNSPLHF. CDR3 DNA sequence: TGTGCCAGCAGCCAAGATACGCAGTTTCGGGGTTATAATTCACCCCTCCACTTT.